This T cell receptor (beta chain) was sequenced for a study of shared clonotypes between healthy human individuals. Repertoires were generated with immunoSEQ multiplex PCR, while TCRdb's copy carries only in-frame clones and drops some. The sample has some 2,500,000 clones; about 90% are singletons. This CDR3 comprises 14 residues. Germline values: CDR1 SGHAT, CDR2 FQNNGV. The junction had 5 bases not matched to a gene; V was cut back by 5 bases and J by 3 bases. The material sequenced was naive CD4+ T cells from PBMCs. The subset here: CD45RA+ positively selected. The clonotype comes from a man younger than 30 in good health. Some clones in this sample may be carry-over from other donors' samples. The V call is TRBV11-2, the J call TRBJ2-7, with 9 positions matching TRBD1. CDR3 region: CASSARDRVYEQYF. DNA for the CDR3: TGTGCCAGCAGCGCCCGGGACAGGGTCTACGAGCAGTACTTC.